The entry that follows covers one TCR beta chain sequence. This clone has only one observation. No cognate antigen has been identified for it. No base quality information exists; no much larger clone differs at one position. The sample originates from a study of OX40 agonist ivuxolimab in advanced cancers. Notes on the research overall: The costimulatory receptor OX40 (CD134) was targeted by ivuxolimab, a fully human IgG2 agonistic monoclonal antibody. Intravenous ivuxolimab was administered to patients every 2 weeks at six dose levels: 0.01, 0.1, 0.3, 1.5, 3 and 10 mg/kg. Of the approximately 54 patients in dose escalation, 19 had hepatocellular carcinoma, roughly 15 had melanoma, 9 had renal cell carcinoma and 9 had head and neck cancer. In the dose-escalation cohort, nearly 85% of patients were male, and the mean age was approximately 60 years with a range of roughly 23 to 79. Prior anti-PD-1, anti-PD-L1 or anti-CTLA-4 therapy was permitted, and checkpoint inhibitors had been received by more than 35% of dose-escalation patients. Partial responses were achieved by three dose-escalation patients, of whom one had hepatocellular carcinoma and two had cutaneous melanoma. Peripheral TCRbeta sequencing was intended to test whether TCR sequence diversity was altered and clonal T-cell expansion was caused by ivuxolimab. The monotherapy dose-escalation portion (N ≈ 50 patients) of the phase I ivuxolimab trial is reported in the paper. The investigation overall reported the following: After ivuxolimab, expanded clones were on average more numerous among CD8+ T cells than among CD4+ T cells. At doses of 0.1 to 3.0 mg/kg, clonal expansion of both CD4+ and CD8+ T cells in blood was seen between baseline and week 6. Low levels of normalized T-cell clonal expansion were also seen in some nonresponding patients. Which antigens the clonally expanded peripheral T cells were specific for was not determined. In partial responders in the 0.1-3.0 mg/kg groups, normalized peripheral clonal expansion was found to be among the lowest, especially among CD8+ T cells.

Genomic DNA was extracted from sorted cells for sequencing of the TCRbeta CDR3 region. The immunoSEQ Assay was used to sequence the TCRbeta CDR3 regions. Not all clones reach the TCRdb copy of this immuneACCESS table, which keeps in-frame sequences only. Checked studies attribute under half of the gap to unresolved V genes and leave the rest unexplained. The sample contains 85,000 to 95,000 clones, about 91% of them found a single time. The top ten clones comprise around 2.5% of the sample. The trial excluded patients who had a history of autoimmune disease or were on systemic immunosuppression. Peripheral blood for TCR sequencing was collected from all dose cohorts at baseline, on cycle 4 day 1, and on cycle 7 day 1. Samples were obtained from an open-label, multicenter, first-in-human phase I dose-escalation trial of ivuxolimab. The trial enrolled adults with locally advanced or metastatic head and neck squamous cell, hepatocellular, melanoma or renal cell carcinoma. Before TCR sequencing, CD4+ T cells and CD8+ T cells were sorted from peripheral blood as separate populations.

In the germline V gene (reference sequence), CDR1 corresponds to LNHDA and CDR2 to SQIVND. The V and J ends are trimmed by 10 bases and 10 bases, leaving 25 bases between them. The CDR3 spans 14 residues, from the cysteine through the phenylalanine. The read is trimmed to its CDR3 DNA, 42 bases read in frame from base 1. The chain is encoded by TRBV19 joined to TRBJ1-1; the D segment could be TRBD1, given 6 matching bases. The sequencing here drew on CD4+ or CD8+ T cells sorted from blood, taken in a trial of the OX40 agonist ivuxolimab. The TCR comes from an adult with an advanced solid tumor such as melanoma, head and neck, liver or kidney cancer. The CDR3 region has the sequence CAIGSAGVPSGAFF. In nucleotides, the sequence is TGTGCCATCGGTTCGGCAGGGGTACCCTCCGGAGCTTTCTTT.